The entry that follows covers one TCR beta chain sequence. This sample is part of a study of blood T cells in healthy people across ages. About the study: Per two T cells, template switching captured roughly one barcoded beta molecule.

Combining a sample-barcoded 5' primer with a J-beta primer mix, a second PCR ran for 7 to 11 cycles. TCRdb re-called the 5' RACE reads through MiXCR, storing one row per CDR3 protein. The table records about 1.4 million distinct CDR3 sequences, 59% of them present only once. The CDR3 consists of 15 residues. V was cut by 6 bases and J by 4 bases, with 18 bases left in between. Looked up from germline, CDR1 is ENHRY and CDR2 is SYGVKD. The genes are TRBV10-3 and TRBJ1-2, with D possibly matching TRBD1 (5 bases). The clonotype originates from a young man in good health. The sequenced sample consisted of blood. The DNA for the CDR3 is TGTGCCATCAGGGGGGACGGAACCCAAGGCTATGGCTACACCTTC. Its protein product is CAIRGDGTQGYGYTF.